Given below is one T cell receptor (beta chain) in context. TCR beta CDR3 sequences were amplified from RNA transcripts. HTBI primers were employed in a first-round RT-PCR of the TCR CDR3. TCRdb processed the multiplex PCR reads anew with MiXCR; each CDR3 protein has one entry. Of hundreds of thousands of distinct CDR3 sequences in the sample, 16% were seen once. The data originate from a study of T cells in Graves' hyperthyroidism and ophthalmopathy. The sequencing sample was made of blood. The sequence was obtained from a young woman with Graves' hyperthyroidism.

Here the CDR3 reads CSARDSGTGGSHNEQFF. CDR3 sequence (DNA): TGCAGTGCTAGAGATTCCGGGACTGGCGGAAGTCACAATGAGCAGTTCTTC. The chain recombines TRBV20-1 with TRBJ2-1; possible D gene TRBD2, 6 bases. Trimming took 0 bases from V and 5 from J, leaving 20 bases between them. Germline CDR1 reads DFQATT; CDR2 reads SNEGSKA (reference sequence). This CDR3 region has 17 residues.